This section outlines one T cell receptor (beta chain) sequence together with its context. The source of the sample is a study of control samples from healthy donors and cancer patients. Profiled with immunoSEQ multiplex PCR; TCRdb holds only in-frame clones, not every one. The sample includes about 57,000 clones, less than 95% of them seen just once. CDR1 is SGHTA and CDR2 is FQGNSA in the germline V gene. Trimming cost V 5 bases and J 8 bases, with 14 bases left between them. The CDR3 is 13 residues long. This rearrangement joins TRBV7-2 to TRBJ2-3, with D possibly matching TRBD2 (5 bases). The clonotype was recovered from a man between 25 and 39 years old with colorectal cancer. Material for sequencing was PBMCs. The CDR3 nucleotides read TGTGCCAGCAGCGATCGACTAAGCGGTACGCAGTATTTT. Translating it yields CASSDRLSGTQYF.